This entry lists 4 T cell receptor beta chains sequenced from one sample in a study of T cell repertoires in cytomegalovirus infection. TCRdb re-called the reads through MiXCR, storing one row per CDR3 protein. The sample has around 71,000 distinct CDR3 sequences, 20% seen once. For these receptors, no antigen is known. The sample consisted of CD8+ T cells from cultured PBMCs, taken from culture after CMV antigen stimulation. The receptors were sampled from a human donor in good health (CMV status not recorded). Some clones in this sample may be carry-over from other donors' samples.

The rearrangement uses TRBV6-2 or TRBV6-3 and TRBJ1-5; no clear D. The CDR3 sequence is 17 residues long. Deletions cut 6 bases from V and 0 bases from J, with 18 bases between. CDR1 and CDR2 from the germline V gene are MNHEY and SVGEGT. Here the CDR3 DNA reads TGTGCCAGCAGCTGGGGTGGGTTTGGTCATAGCAATCAGCCCCAGCATTTT. Protein product: CASSWGGFGHSNQPQHF.

The chain is built from TRBV5-1 and TRBJ1-1; D is perhaps TRBD1 (6 bases). Looked up from germline, CDR1 is SGHRS and CDR2 is YFSETQ. Deletions cut 3 bases from V and 4 bases from J, with 19 bases between. The CDR3 runs 16 residues. CDR3 sequence: CASSYGAGVRGTEAFF. The CDR3 bases are TGCGCCAGCAGCTACGGGGCAGGGGTACGTGGCACTGAAGCTTTCTTT.

V and J are TRBV2 and TRBJ2-3; D is unclear. Trimming removed 8 bases from V and 1 base from J, with 7 bases in between. Germline V gene sequence: CDR1 SNHLY, CDR2 FYNNEI. The CDR3 totals 12 residues. The CDR3 nucleotides read TGTGCCAGCTTAACAGGCACAGATACGCAGTATTTT. Its translation: CASLTGTDTQYF.

This clonotype was found a few times. The genes are TRBV10-3 and TRBJ1-1, with 9 bases aligning to TRBD1. Per germline, CDR1 ENHRY and CDR2 SYGVKD. The CDR3 is made up of 15 amino acids. The ends lost 6 bases at V and 6 bases at J; junction bases unmatched: 11. DNA for the CDR3: TGTGCCATCAGCAGCCGGGACAGGGTCAACCCTGAAGCTTTCTTT. Translating it yields CAISSRDRVNPEAFF.